The T cell receptor beta chain described here comes from a study of blood T cell repertoires in COVID-19. The authors' processing: Estimates of nucleated cell counts were drawn from the amplification of reference gene primers. Some clones are missing from TCRdb's copy, which holds only in-frame ones; the method was immunoSEQ multiplex PCR. V and J calls plus clone size are reproduced from that table; the DNA served to infer D and trimming. The sample has some 240,000 clones, around 86% seen once; the top ten hold 3.3%. Losses at the gene ends were 3 bases for V and 6 bases for J; bases not matched to a gene: 3. The CDR3 has 14 residues. Germline-derived CDR1 and CDR2 are MNHNS and SASEGT. Participants' own reports of clinical history determined their cohort assignment.

The gene calls are TRBV6-1 and TRBJ2-1; 9 bases are shared with TRBD2. The source material was PBMCs or T cells enriched from blood (not recorded which). The sequence came from a woman between 40 and 50 years old with acute COVID-19. The CDR3 sequence is CASSEGLAGNEQFF. As DNA, the CDR3 is TGTGCCAGCAGTGAGGGACTAGCTGGCAATGAGCAGTTCTTC.